The clone carrying this T cell receptor beta chain was counted ten times or more. The antigen is unknown. This specimen comes from a study of T-cell memory formation after mild COVID-19. TCRdb reanalysed the 5' RACE reads using MiXCR and keeps one entry per CDR3 protein. This table holds 130,000 to 150,000 distinct CDR3 sequences, about 5.5% found once. Overall study results and limits: A second wave expanding day 15 to 37 was CD4+-biased; contracting clones were balanced.

The CDR3 length is 15 residues. The trim removed 5 bases at V and 8 bases at J, leaving 10 bases unmatched. Germline values: CDR1 SEHNR, CDR2 FQNEAQ (reference sequence). Sequencing was performed on PBMCs or a T cell subset sorted from them (not recorded which). This chain joins TRBV7-9 and TRBJ2-2; 8 positions agree with TRBD1. This TCR came from an adult woman who had mild COVID-19 (a few samples of this study predate the infection). Cell type and time point are not known. This CDR3 reads CASSTLSTGAGELFF. The CDR3 coding sequence is TGTGCCAGCAGCACCCTTTCGACAGGGGCAGGGGAGCTGTTTTTT. The full variable domain, rest sourced from reference TRBV7-9 and TRBJ2-2, is DTGVSQNPRHKITKRGQNVTFRCDPISEHNRLYWYRQTLGQGPEFLTYFQNEAQLEKSRLLSDRFSAERPKGSFSTLEIQRTEQGDSAMYLCASSTLSTGAGELFFGEGSRLTVL.